The following is a TCR beta chain sequence with its context. Its target is unknown. The entry originates in a study of persistence of HIV-infected CD4 T cells. Findings and caveats of the study: Degenerate expanded CDR3beta sequences were enriched among CMV- and Gag-responding cells.

Trimming shortened V by 4 bases and J by 6 bases, and 16 bases separated the two germline ends. The CDR3 totals 14 residues. Germline-derived CDR1 and CDR2 are SGHTA and FQGNSA. The libraries were made with immunoSEQ version 4 in survey mode. Sequencing was performed with immunoSEQ multiplex PCR; in TCRdb, only in-frame clones are kept and a portion is missing. Here the sample spans 45,000 or so clones, around 90% being singletons. Cells were stimulated nonspecifically with anti-CD3/anti-CD28 magnetic beads. CD4+ T cells upregulating both CD40 ligand and CD69 were sorted as responding cells. The receptor comes from an adult woman with HIV who was CMV-seropositive. This sample comprised CD4+ T cells sorted from PBMCs after roughly 18-hour stimulation, obtained from a patient who received antiretroviral therapy. J is TRBJ2-7 and V is TRBV7-2; weak D call: TRBD2 (5 bases). CDR3 in DNA: TGTGCCAGCAGCTGGACTCCAAGTGCGGGCGAGCAGTACTTC. This sequence encodes CASSWTPSAGEQYF.